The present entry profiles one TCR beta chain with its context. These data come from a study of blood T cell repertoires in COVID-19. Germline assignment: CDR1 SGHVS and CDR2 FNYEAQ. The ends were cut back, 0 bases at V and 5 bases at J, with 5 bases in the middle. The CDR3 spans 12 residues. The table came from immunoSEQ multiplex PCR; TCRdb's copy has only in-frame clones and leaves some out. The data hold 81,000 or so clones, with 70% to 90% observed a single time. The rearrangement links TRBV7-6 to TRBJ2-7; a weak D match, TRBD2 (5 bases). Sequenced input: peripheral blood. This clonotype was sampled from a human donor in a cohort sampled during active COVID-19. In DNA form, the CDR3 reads TGTGCCAGCAGCTTAGCGAGGGACGAGCAGTACTTC. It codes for CASSLARDEQYF.